This T cell receptor beta chain derives from a study of T cell repertoires in cytomegalovirus infection. About the research overall: It can be stated that public TCR beta signatures indicated CMV infection as well as a matching HLA type. Study-wide results and limits: Carriers of CMV and the relevant HLA type were discriminated by public TCR beta frequency. Across the ex vivo response, the dominant clonotypes were HLA-C-restricted CMV-specific TCR beta clonotypes.

The CDR3 spans 13 residues. V lost 4 bases, J lost 7 bases, and 13 bases lay in between. TCRdb reprocessed the reads with MiXCR, giving one entry per CDR3 protein. Of 200,000 or so distinct CDR3 sequences in the sample, roughly 28% were seen once. For this clonotype: Its antigen is currently unknown.

The sequenced material came from PBMCs. The chain links TRBV12-3 or TRBV12-4 to TRBJ1-1; D perhaps matches TRBD1 (5 bases). This receptor was obtained from a human donor in good health (CMV status not recorded). Some clones in this sample may be carry-over from other donors' samples. CDR3: CASSSSGPNEAFF. The CDR3 DNA sequence: TGTGCCAGCAGTTCCTCGGGACCGAATGAAGCTTTCTTT.